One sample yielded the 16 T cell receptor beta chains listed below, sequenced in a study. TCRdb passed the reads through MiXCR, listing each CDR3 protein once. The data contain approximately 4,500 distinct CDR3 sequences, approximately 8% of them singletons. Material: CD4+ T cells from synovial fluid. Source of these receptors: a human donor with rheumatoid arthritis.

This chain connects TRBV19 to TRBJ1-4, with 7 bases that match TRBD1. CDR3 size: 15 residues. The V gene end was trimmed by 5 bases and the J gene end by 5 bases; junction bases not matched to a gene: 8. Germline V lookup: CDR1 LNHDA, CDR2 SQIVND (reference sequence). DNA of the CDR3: TGTGCCAGTAGTCCTCAGACAGGGTTCAATGAAAAACTGTTTTTT. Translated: CASSPQTGFNEKLFF.

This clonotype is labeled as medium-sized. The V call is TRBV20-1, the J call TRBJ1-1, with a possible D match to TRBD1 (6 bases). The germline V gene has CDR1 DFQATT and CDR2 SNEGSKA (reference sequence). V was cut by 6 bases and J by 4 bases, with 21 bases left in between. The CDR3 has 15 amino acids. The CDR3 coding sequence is TGCAGTGCCACGGACCAGGGGCGGTATTCCACTGAAGCTTTCTTT. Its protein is CSATDQGRYSTEAFF.

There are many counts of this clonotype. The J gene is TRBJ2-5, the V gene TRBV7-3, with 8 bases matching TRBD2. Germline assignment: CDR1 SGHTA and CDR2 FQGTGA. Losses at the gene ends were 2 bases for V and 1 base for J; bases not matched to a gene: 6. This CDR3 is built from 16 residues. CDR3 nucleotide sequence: TGTGCCAGCAGCTTATCATCGAGCGGGGGCCAAGAGACCCAGTACTTC. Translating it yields CASSLSSSGGQETQYF.

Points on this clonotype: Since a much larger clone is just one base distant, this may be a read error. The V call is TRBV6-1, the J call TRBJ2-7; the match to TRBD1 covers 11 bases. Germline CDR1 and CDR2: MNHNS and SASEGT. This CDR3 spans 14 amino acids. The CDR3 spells CANSPGTGGRVQYF. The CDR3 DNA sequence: TGTGCCAACAGTCCGGGGACAGGGGGAAGAGTTCAGTACTTC.

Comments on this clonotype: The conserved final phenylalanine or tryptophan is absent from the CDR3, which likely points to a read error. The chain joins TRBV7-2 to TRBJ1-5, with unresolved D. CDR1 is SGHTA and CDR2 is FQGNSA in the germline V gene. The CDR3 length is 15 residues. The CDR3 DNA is TGTGCCAGCAGCTTCTTCCCTTTGGGCAATCAGCCACAGCATTTA. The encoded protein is CASSFFPLGNQPQHL.

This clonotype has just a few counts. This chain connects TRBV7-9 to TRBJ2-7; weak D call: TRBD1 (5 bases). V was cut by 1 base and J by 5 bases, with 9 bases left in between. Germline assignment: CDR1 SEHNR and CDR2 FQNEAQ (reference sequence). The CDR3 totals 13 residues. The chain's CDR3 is CASSLGQGNEQYF. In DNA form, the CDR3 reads TGTGCCAGCAGCTTAGGGCAGGGTAACGAGCAGTACTTC.

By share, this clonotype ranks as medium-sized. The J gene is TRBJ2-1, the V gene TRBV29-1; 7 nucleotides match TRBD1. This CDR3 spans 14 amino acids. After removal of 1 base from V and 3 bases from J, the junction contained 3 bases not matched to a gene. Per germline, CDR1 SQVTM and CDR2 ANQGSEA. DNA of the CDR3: TGCAGCGTTGAAGGGGGGACAGTCTACAATGAGCAGTTCTTC. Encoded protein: CSVEGGTVYNEQFF.

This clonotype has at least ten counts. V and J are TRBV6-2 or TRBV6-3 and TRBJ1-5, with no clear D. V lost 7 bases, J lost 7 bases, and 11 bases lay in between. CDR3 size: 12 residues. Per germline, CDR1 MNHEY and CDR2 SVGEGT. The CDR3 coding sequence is TGTGCCAGCAAGGACCCGGACCAGCCCCAGCATTTT. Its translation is CASKDPDQPQHF.

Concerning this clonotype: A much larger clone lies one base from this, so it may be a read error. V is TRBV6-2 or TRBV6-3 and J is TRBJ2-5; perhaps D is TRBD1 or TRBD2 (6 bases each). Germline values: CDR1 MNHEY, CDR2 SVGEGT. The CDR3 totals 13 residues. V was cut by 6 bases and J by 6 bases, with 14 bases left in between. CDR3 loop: CASRRDTEKTQYF. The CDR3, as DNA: TGTGCCAGCAGGCGGGACACAGAAAAGACCCAGTACTTC.

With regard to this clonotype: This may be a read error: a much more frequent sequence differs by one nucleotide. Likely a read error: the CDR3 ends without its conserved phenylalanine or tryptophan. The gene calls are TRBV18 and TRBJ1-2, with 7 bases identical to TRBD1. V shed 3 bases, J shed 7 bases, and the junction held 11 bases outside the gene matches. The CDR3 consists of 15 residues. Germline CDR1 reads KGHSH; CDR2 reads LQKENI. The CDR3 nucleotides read TGTGCCAGCTCACCCAGGACAGGCGATGTTGGTGGCTACACCATC. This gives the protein CASSPRTGDVGGYTI.

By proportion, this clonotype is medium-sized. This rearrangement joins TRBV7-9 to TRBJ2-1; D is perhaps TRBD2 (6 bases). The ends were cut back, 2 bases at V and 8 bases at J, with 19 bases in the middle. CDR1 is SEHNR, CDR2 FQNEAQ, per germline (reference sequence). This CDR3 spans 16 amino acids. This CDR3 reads CASSLSPGLWAHEQFF. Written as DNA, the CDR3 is TGTGCCAGCAGCTTATCACCGGGACTTTGGGCCCATGAGCAGTTCTTC. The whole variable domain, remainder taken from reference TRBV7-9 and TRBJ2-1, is DTGVSQNPRHKITKRGQNVTFRCDPISEHNRLYWYRQTLGQGPEFLTYFQNEAQLEKSRLLSDRFSAERPKGSFSTLEIQRTEQGDSAMYLCASSLSPGLWAHEQFFGPGTRLTVL.

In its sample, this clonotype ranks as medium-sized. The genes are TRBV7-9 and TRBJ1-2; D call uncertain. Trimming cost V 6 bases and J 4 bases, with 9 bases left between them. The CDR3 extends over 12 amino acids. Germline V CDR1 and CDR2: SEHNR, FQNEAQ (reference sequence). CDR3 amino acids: CASSSSGYGYTF. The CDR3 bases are TGTGCCAGCAGTTCTTCAGGCTATGGCTACACCTTC.

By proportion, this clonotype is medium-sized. CDR3 bases: TGTGCCAGCAGCTTGGGACAAAAAGATACGCAGTATTTT. Encoded protein: CASSLGQKDTQYF. The V gene is TRBV7-2, the J gene TRBJ2-3; tentative D call: TRBD1 (6 bases). The V end was cut by 3 bases, the J end by 5 bases, with 9 bases between. The CDR3 totals 13 residues. Germline values: CDR1 SGHTA, CDR2 FQGNSA.

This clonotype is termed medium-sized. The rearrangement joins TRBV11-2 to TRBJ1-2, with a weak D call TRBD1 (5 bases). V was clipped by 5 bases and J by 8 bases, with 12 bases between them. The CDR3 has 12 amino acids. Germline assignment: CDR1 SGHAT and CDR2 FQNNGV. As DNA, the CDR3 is TGTGCCAGCAGCCTCAGGGAGTGGGGCTACACCTTC. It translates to CASSLREWGYTF.

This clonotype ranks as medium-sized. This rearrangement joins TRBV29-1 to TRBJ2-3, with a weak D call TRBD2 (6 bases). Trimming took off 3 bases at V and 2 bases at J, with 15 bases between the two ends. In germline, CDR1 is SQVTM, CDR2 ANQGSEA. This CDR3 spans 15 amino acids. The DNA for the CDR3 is TGCAGCGTTGAGATCTGGACGGGAGTCACAGATACGCAGTATTTT. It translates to CSVEIWTGVTDTQYF.

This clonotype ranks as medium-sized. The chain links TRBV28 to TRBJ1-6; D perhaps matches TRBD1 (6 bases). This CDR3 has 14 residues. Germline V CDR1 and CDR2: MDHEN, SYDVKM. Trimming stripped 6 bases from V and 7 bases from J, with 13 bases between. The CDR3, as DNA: TGTGCCAGCAGCTCCGGGACAATCAATTCACCCCTCCACTTT. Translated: CASSSGTINSPLHF.